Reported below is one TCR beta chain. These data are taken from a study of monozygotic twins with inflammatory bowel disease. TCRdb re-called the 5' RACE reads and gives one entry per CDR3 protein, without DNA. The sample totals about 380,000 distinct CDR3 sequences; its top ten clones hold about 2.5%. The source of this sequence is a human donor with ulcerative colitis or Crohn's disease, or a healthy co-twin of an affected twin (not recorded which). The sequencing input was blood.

CDR3 amino acids: CASSSRLGTQYF. This chain uses TRBV7-2 with TRBJ2-5. CDR1 and CDR2 (germline): SGHTA, FQGNSA. The CDR3 spans 12 residues. Looking up the rest from reference TRBV7-2 and TRBJ2-5 gives the full variable domain: GAGVSQSPSNKVTEKGKDVELRCDPISGHTALYWYRQSLGQGLEFLIYFQGNSAPDKSGLPSDRFSAERTGGSVSTLTIQRTQQEDSAVYLCASSSRLGTQYFGPGTRLLVL.